This TCR beta chain was sequenced in a study of CD8+CD57+ T cells in acquired aplastic anemia. Patients selected for sequencing had displayed CD8+CD57+ cell expansion by flow cytometry. As a group, the patients uniformly had severe acquired aplastic anemia. Receipt of therapy had not occurred in any patient by the time of blood sampling. The V gene lost 0 bases and the J gene lost 0 bases, with 6 bases spanning the gap. Per the germline V gene, CDR1 is SGHTA and CDR2 is FQGTGA. This CDR3 has 15 amino acids. This clonotype was recorded many times. Researchers used genomic DNA as the template to profile TCR beta VDJ and CDR3. TCRdb re-analysed the reads in MiXCR, keeping a single row per CDR3 protein. Of roughly 150,000 distinct CDR3 sequences in the sample, about 45% were seen once.

Sequencing input: sorted CD4+, CD8+, or CD8+CD57+ T cells (not recorded which) from PBMCs. The V and J genes are TRBV7-3 and TRBJ1-3; no reliable D call. This sequence originates from a human donor with aplastic anemia. The CDR3 nucleotides are TGTGCCAGCAGCTTAACGACTGACTCTGGAAACACCATATATTTT. It translates to CASSLTTDSGNTIYF.